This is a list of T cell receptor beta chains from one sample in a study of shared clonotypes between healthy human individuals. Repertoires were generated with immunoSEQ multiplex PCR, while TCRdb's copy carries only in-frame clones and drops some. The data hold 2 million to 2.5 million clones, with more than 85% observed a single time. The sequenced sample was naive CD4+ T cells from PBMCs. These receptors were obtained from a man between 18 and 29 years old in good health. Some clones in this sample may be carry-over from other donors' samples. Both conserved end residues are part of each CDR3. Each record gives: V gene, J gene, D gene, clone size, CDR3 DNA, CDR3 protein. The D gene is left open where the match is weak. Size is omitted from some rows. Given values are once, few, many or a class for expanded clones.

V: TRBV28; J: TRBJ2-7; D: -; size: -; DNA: TGTGCCAGCAGTAAATCCGGGACATCCTCCTACGAGCAGTACTTC; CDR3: CASSKSGTSSYEQYF
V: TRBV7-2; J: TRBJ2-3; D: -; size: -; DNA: TGTGCCAGCAGCCTCGACAGTAGCACAGATACGCAGTATTTT; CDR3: CASSLDSSTDTQYF
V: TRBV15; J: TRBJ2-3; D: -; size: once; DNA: TGTGCCACCAGCAGAGAGTGGCCTACCGGGGTAGATACGCAGTATTTT; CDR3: CATSREWPTGVDTQYF
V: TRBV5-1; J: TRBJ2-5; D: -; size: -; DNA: TGCGCCAGCAGCTTGGCCGTGATCCAAGAGACCCAGTACTTC; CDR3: CASSLAVIQETQYF
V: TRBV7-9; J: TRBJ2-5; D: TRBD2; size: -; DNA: TGTGCCAGCAGCTTAGAACGGTTTGCGGGAGTCGGACAAGAGACCCAGTACTTC; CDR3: CASSLERFAGVGQETQYF
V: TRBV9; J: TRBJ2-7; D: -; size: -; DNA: TGTGCCAGCAGCCCCGGCGGTTACGAGCAGTACTTC; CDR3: CASSPGGYEQYF
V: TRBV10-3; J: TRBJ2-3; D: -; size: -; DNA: TGTGCCATCAGTGAGTCATCGGACTTAGGTACGCAGTATTTT; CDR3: CAISESSDLGTQYF
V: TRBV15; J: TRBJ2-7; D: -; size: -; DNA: TGTGCCACCAGCAGAGAGTGGACAGCCTACGAGCAGTACTTC; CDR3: CATSREWTAYEQYF
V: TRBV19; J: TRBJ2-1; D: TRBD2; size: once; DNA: TGTGCCAGCGCGACTAGCGCCCCCTACAATGAGCAGTTCTTC; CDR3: CASATSAPYNEQFF
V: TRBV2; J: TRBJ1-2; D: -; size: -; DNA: TGTGCCAGCATCCCCCACTATGGCTACACCTTC; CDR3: CASIPHYGYTF
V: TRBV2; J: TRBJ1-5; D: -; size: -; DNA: TGTGCCAGCGCGGGGCGCGGAGGCAATCAGCCCCAGCATTTT; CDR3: CASAGRGGNQPQHF
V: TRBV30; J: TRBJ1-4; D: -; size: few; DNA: TGTGCCTGGAGTGCGGTGAATGAAAAACTGTTTTTT; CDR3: CAWSAVNEKLFF
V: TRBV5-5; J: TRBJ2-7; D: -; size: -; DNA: TGTGCCAGCAGCTTGGTTCAGGGCGAGCAGTACTTC; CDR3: CASSLVQGEQYF
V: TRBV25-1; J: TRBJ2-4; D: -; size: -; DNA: TGTGCCAGCAGTCGTTCCCACCAGGGCATTCAGTACTTC; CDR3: CASSRSHQGIQYF
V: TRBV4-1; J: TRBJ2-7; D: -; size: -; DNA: TGCGCCAGCAGCCAATTCTTCGGAGGCCGGACCTACGAGCAGTACTTC; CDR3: CASSQFFGGRTYEQYF
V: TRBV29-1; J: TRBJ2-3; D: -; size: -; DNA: TGCAGCGGATTCAAAGGCCGGAAAGGGATAGGAGATACGCAGTATTTT; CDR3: CSGFKGRKGIGDTQYF
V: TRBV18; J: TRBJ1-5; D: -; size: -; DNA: TGTGCCAGCTCACCACGGCAGGGAATGGCGGAAAATCAGCCCCAGCATTTT; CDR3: CASSPRQGMAENQPQHF
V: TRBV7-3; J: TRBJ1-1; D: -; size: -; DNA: TGTGCCAGCAGTTTTACACCGAACACTGAAGCTTTCTTT; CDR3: CASSFTPNTEAFF
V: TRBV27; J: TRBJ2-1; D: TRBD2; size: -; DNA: TGTGCCAGCAGTGCTAGCGGGAGCGGGTTCAATGAGCAGTTCTTC; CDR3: CASSASGSGFNEQFF
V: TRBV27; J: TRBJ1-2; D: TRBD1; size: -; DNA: TGTGCCAGCACCCTTAGACAGGGGGTAGTTGGCTACACCTTC; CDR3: CASTLRQGVVGYTF
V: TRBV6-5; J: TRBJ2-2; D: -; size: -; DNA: TGTGCCAGCAGTTACGACGGCAGATCGAACACCGGGGAGCTGTTTTTT; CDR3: CASSYDGRSNTGELFF
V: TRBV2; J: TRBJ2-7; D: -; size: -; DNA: TGTGCCACTTCACCGAGCGGGCGTAAGGGGTACGAGCAGTACTTC; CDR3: CATSPSGRKGYEQYF
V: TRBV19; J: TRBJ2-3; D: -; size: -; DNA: TGTGCCAGTAGTATCACCCAGTCCGCAGATACGCAGTATTTT; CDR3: CASSITQSADTQYF
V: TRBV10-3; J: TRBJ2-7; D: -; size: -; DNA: TGTGCCATCAGTACCGACAGGCTACTAAACGAGCAGTACTTC; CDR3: CAISTDRLLNEQYF
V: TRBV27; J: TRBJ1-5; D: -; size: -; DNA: TGTGCCAGCAGCCGAAGCAATCAGCCCCAGCATTTT; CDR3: CASSRSNQPQHF
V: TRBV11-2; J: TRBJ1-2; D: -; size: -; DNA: TGTGCCAGCAGCTTAGACGGGGGTGGCTATGGCTACACCTTC; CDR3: CASSLDGGGYGYTF
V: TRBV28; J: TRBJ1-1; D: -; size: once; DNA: TGTGCCAGCAGTTTAGGGTCCGAAGCTTTCTTT; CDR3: CASSLGSEAFF
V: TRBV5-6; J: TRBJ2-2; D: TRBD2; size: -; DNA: TGTGCCAGCAGGATTAGGGCTAGCGGGAGAGGGGGAAGGACCGGGGAGCTGTTTTTT; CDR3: CASRIRASGRGGRTGELFF
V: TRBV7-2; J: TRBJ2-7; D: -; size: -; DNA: TGTGCCAGCAGTTGGGGGGGGCTTTTTTCCCCCTACGAGCAGTACTTC; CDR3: CASSWGGLFSPYEQYF
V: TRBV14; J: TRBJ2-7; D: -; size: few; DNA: TGTGCCAGCAGCTACATGCTACAGGGACAGCAGTACTTC; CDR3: CASSYMLQGQQYF
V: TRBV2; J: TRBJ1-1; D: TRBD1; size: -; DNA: TGTGCCAGCAGTGAAAAGGGACAGGGGGCGAGCACTGAAGCTTTCTTT; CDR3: CASSEKGQGASTEAFF
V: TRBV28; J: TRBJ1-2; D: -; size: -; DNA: TGTGCCAGCAGTAAAACCGGACCTCCTAACTATGGCTACACCTTC; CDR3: CASSKTGPPNYGYTF
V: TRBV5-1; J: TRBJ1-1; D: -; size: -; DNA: TGCGCCAGCAGCTTAAGGGAGAACACTGAAGCTTTCTTT; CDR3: CASSLRENTEAFF
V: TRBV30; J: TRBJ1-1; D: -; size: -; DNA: TGTGCCTGGAGTGCTAGGCTTTGGGACACTGAAGCTTTCTTT; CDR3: CAWSARLWDTEAFF
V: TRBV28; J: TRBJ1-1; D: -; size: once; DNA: TGTGCCATCAACCGGGTTGGGGCCTGGGGGCCTGAGAGGTCTGAAGCTTTCTTT; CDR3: CAINRVGAWGPERSEAFF
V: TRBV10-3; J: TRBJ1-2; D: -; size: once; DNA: TGTGCCATCGCTTCAGGGGCGACCTATGGCTACACCTTC; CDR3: CAIASGATYGYTF
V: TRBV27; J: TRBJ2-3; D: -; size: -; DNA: TGTGCCAGCAGTACGGACGGCACAGATACGCAGTATTTT; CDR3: CASSTDGTDTQYF
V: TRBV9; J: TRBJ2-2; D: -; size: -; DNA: TGTGCCAGCAGCCCGCGGGACCTGACGACCGGGGAGCTGTTTTTT; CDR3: CASSPRDLTTGELFF
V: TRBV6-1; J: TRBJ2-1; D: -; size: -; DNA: TGTGCCAGCAGTGAAAAGGGCGGTCGCTCCTACAATGAGCAGTTCTTC; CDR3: CASSEKGGRSYNEQFF
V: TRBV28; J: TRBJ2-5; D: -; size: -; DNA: TGTGCCAGCAGCGACAGGGAGGGAGAGACCCAGTACTTC; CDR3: CASSDREGETQYF
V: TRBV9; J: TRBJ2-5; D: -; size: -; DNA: TGTGCCAGCAGCGGCGGGACAGAACAAGAGACCCAGTACTTC; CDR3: CASSGGTEQETQYF
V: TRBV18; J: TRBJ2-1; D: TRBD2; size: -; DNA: TGTGCCAGCTCACCACCGGCTAGCGGCAGGTACAATGAGCAGTTCTTC; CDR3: CASSPPASGRYNEQFF
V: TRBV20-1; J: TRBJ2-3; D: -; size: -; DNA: TGCAGTGCTAGAGTTGGCGGAACGCAGTATTTT; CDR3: CSARVGGTQYF
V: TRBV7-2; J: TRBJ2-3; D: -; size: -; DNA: TGTGCCAGCAGCTCTTTTAAGACGGGAGATACGCAGTATTTT; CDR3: CASSSFKTGDTQYF
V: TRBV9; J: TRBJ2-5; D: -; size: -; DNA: TGTGCCAGCAGCCCAGGTGGAAATCGGTTCCAAGAGACCCAGTACTTC; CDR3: CASSPGGNRFQETQYF
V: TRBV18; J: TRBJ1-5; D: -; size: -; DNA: TGTGCCAGCTCCCCCGAGGCGGTTCAGCCCCAGCATTTT; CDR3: CASSPEAVQPQHF
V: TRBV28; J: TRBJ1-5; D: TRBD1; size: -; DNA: TGTGCCAGCAGCGTAACCGGGACAGGGGTTTCACCTCACAATCAGCCCCAGCATTTT; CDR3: CASSVTGTGVSPHNQPQHF
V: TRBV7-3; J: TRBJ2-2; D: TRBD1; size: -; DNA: TGTGCCAGCAGCGCAAACCGGGACAGGGTTGAGGCGGGGGAGCTGTTTTTT; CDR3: CASSANRDRVEAGELFF
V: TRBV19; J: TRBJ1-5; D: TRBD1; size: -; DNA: TGTGCCAGTAGTAGCGGACAGGGAAGAAATCAGCCCCAGCATTTT; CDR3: CASSSGQGRNQPQHF
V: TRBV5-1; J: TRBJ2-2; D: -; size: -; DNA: TGCGCCAGCAGCTTAACGAACACCGGGGAGCTGTTTTTT; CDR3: CASSLTNTGELFF